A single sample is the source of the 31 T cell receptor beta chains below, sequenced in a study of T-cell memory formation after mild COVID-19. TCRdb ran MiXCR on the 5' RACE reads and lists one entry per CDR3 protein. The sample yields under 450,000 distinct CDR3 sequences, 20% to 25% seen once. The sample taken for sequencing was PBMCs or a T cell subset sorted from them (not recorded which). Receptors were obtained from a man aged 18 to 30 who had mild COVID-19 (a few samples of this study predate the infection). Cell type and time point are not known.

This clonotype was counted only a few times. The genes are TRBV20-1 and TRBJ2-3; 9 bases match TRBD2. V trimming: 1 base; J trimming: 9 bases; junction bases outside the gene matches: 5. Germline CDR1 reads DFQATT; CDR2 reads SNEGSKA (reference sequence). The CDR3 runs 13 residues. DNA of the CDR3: TGCAGTGCTAGAGGGGGGACTAGCTGGACGCAGTATTTT. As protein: CSARGGTSWTQYF.

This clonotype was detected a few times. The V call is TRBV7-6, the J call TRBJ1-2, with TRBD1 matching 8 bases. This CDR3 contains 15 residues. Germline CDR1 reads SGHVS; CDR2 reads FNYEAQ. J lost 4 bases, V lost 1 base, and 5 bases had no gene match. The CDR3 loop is CASSLEDRAGYGYTF. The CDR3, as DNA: TGTGCCAGCAGCTTAGAGGACAGGGCGGGCTATGGCTACACCTTC.

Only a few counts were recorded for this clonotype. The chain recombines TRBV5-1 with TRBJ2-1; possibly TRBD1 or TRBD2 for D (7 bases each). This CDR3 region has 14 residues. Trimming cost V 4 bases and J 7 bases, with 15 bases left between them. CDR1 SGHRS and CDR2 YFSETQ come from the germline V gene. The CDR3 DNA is TGCGCCAGCAGCGTAACCAGGGGGGGAAATGAGCAGTTCTTC. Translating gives CASSVTRGGNEQFF.

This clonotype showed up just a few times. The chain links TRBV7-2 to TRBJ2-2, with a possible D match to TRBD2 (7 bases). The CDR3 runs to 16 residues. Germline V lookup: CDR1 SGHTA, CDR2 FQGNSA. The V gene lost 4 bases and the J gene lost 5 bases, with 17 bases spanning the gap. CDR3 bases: TGTGCCAGCAGCTCCTGGGGCGGGGGCAGGACCGGGGAGCTGTTTTTT. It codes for CASSSWGGGRTGELFF.

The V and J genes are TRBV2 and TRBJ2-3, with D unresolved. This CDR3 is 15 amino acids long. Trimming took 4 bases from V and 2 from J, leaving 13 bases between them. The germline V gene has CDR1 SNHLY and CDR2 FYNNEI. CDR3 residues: CASSVLGPNTDTQYF. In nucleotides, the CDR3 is TGTGCCAGCAGTGTGTTGGGCCCCAACACAGATACGCAGTATTTT.

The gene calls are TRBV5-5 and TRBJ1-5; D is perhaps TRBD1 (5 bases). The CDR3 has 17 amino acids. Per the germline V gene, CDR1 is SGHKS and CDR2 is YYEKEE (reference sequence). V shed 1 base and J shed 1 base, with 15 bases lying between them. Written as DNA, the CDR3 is TGTGCCAGCAGCTTGAAGGGGCAGGTATTGAGCAATCAGCCCCAGCATTTT. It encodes CASSLKGQVLSNQPQHF.

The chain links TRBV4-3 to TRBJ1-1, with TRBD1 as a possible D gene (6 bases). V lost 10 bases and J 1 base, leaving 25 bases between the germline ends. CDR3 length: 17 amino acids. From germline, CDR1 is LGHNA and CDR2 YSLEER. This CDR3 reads CANTRTENTLANTEAFF. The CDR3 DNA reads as TGCGCCAACACCCGGACAGAGAATACTCTAGCGAACACTGAAGCTTTCTTT.

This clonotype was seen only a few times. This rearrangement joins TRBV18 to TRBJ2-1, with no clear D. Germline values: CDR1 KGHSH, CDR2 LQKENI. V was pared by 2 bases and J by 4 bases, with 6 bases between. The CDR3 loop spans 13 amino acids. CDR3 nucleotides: TGTGCCAGCTCACCAGGAGCTTACAATGAGCAGTTCTTC. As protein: CASSPGAYNEQFF.

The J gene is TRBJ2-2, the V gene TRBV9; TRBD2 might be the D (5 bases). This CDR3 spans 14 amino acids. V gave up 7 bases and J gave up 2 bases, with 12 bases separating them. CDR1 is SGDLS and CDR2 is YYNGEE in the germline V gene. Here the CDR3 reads CASRGGGNTGELFF. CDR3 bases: TGTGCCAGCCGTGGCGGAGGAAACACCGGGGAGCTGTTTTTT.

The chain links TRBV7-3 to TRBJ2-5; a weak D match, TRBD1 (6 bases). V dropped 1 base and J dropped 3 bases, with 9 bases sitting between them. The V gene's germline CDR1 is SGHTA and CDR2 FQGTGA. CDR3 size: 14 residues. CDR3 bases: TGTGCCAGCAGCTTAAATGGGGGCGAAGAGACCCAGTACTTC. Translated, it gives CASSLNGGEETQYF.

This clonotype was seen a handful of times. The CDR3 DNA sequence: TGTGCCACCAGCAGAGGTGGCTCCTACAATGAGCAGTTCTTC. Protein sequence: CATSRGGSYNEQFF. This chain links TRBV15 with TRBJ2-1; the D is unclear. CDR1 is LNHNV and CDR2 is YYDKDF in the germline V gene (reference sequence). This CDR3 is built from 14 residues. V lost 1 base, J lost 0 bases, and 4 bases lay in between.

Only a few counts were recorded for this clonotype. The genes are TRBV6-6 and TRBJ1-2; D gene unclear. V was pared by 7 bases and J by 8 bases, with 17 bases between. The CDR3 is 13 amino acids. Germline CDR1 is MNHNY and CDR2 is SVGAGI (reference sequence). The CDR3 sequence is CASTISVREGYTF. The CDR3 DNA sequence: TGTGCCAGCACCATTAGCGTGAGGGAAGGCTACACCTTC.

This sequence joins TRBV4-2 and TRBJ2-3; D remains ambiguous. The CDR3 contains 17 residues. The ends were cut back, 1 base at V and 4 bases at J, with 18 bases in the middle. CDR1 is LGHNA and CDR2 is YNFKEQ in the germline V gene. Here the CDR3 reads CASSQVEMGNSPDTQYF. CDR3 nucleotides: TGTGCCAGCAGCCAAGTAGAGATGGGCAACTCGCCAGATACGCAGTATTTT.

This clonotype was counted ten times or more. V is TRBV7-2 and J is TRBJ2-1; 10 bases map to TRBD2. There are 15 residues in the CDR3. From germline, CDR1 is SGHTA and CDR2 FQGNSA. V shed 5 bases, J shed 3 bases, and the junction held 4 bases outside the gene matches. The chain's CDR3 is CASSRAGGLYNEQFF. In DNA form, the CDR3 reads TGTGCCAGCAGCAGAGCGGGGGGGCTCTACAATGAGCAGTTCTTC.

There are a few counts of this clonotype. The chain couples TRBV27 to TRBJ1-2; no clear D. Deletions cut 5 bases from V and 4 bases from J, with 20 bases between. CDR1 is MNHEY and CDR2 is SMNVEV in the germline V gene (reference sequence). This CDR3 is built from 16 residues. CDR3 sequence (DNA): TGTGCCAGCAGTACCTCGGGAGCGACCCTACCCTATGGCTACACCTTC. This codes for CASSTSGATLPYGYTF.

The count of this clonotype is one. CDR3 nucleotide sequence: TGCGCCAGCAGGGCACAGAACACTGAAGCTTTCTTT. Translation gives CASRAQNTEAFF. The rearrangement links TRBV10-1 to TRBJ1-1, with D unclear. The V gene's germline CDR1 is WNHNN and CDR2 SYGVQD (reference sequence). CDR3 length: 12 residues. Trimming took 6 bases from V and 1 from J, leaving 6 bases between them.

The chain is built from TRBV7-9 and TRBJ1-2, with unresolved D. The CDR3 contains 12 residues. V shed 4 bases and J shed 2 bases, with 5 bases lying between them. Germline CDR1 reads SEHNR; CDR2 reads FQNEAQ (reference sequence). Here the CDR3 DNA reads TGTGCCAGCAGCTCCCCCAACTATGGCTACACCTTC. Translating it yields CASSSPNYGYTF.

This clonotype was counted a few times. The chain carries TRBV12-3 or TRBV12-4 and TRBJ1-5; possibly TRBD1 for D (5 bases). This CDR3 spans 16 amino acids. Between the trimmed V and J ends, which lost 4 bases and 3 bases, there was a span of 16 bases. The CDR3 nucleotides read TGTGCCAGCAGTTCCAACGTCGACAGTTACAATCAGCCCCAGCATTTT. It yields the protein CASSSNVDSYNQPQHF.

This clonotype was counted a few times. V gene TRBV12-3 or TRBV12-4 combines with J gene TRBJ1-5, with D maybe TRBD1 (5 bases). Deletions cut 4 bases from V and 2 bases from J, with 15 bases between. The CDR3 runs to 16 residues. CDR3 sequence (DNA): TGTGCCAGCAGTTCTCCCGGGACCCGGGGCAATCAGCCCCAGCATTTT. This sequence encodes CASSSPGTRGNQPQHF.

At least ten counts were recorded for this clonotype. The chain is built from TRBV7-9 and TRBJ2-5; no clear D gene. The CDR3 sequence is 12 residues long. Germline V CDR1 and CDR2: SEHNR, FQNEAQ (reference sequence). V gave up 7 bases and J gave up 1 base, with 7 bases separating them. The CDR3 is CASTVFQETQYF. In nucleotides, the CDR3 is TGTGCCAGCACGGTTTTCCAAGAGACCCAGTACTTC.

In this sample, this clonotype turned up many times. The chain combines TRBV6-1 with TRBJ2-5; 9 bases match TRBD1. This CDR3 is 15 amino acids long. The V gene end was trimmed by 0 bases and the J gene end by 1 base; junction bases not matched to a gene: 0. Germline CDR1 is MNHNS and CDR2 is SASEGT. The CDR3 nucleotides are TGTGCCAGCAGTGAAGCGACAGGGGGCCAAGAGACCCAGTACTTC. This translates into CASSEATGGQETQYF.

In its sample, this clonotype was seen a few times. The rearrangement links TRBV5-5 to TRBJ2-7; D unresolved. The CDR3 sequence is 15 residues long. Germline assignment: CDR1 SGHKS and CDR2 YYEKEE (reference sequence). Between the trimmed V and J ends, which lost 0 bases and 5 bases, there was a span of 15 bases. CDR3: CASSLEALLRHEQYV. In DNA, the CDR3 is TGTGCCAGCAGCTTGGAGGCGCTACTTAGGCACGAGCAGTACGTC.

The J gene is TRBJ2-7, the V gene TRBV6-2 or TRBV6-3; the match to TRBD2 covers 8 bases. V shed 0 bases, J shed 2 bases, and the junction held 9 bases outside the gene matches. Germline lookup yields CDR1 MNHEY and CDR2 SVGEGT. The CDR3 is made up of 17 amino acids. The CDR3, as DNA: TGTGCCAGCAGTTACTCAAGTCTCACAGCGGGGGCCTACGAGCAGTACGTC. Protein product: CASSYSSLTAGAYEQYV.

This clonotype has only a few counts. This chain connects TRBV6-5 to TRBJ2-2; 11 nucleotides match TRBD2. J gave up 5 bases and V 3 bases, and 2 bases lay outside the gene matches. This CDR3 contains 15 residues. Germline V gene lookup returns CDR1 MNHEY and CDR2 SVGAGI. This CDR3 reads CASSYASGGTGELFF. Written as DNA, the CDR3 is TGTGCCAGCAGTTATGCTAGCGGGGGGACCGGGGAGCTGTTTTTT.

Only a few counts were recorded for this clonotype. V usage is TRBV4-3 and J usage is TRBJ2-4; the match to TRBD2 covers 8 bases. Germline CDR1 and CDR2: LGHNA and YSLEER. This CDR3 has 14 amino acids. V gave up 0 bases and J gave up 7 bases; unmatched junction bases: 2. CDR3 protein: CASSQESGGNIQYF. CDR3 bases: TGCGCCAGCAGCCAAGAGAGCGGGGGTAACATTCAGTACTTC.

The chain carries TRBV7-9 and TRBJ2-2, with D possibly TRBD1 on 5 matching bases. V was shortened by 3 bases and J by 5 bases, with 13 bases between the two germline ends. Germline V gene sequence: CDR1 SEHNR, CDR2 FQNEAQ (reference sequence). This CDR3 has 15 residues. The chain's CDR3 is CASSFSQGWTGELFF. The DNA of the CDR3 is TGTGCCAGCAGCTTCTCGCAGGGATGGACCGGGGAGCTGTTTTTT.

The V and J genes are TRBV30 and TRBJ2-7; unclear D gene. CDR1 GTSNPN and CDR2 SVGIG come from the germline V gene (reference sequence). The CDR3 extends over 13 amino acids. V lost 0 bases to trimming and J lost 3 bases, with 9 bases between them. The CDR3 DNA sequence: TGTGCCTGGAGTGTAGAACGGTTCTACGAGCAGTACTTC. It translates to CAWSVERFYEQYF. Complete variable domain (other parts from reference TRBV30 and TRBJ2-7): SQTIHQWPATLVQPVGSPLSLECTVEGTSNPNLYWYRQAAGRGLQLLFYSVGIGQISSEVPQNLSASRPQDRQFILSSKKLLLSDSGFYLCAWSVERFYEQYFGPGTRLTVT.

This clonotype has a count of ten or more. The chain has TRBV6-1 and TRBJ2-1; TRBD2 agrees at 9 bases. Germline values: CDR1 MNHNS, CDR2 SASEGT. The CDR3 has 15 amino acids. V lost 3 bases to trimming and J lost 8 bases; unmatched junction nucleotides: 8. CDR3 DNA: TGTGCCAGCAGTGAGAGTAGCGGGGGTCCGGATGAGCAGTTCTTC. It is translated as CASSESSGGPDEQFF.

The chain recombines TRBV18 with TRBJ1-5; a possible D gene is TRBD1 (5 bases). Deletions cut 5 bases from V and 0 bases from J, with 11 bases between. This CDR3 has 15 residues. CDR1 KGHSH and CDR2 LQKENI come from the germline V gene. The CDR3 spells CASSTSGPSNQPQHF. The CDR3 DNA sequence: TGTGCCAGCTCAACTTCAGGGCCTAGCAATCAGCCCCAGCATTTT. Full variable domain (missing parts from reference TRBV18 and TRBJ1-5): NAGVMQNPRHLVRRRGQEARLRCSPMKGHSHVYWYRQLPEEGLKFMVYLQKENIIDESGMPKERFSAEFPKEGPSILRIQQVVRGDSAAYFCASSTSGPSNQPQHFGDGTRLSIL.

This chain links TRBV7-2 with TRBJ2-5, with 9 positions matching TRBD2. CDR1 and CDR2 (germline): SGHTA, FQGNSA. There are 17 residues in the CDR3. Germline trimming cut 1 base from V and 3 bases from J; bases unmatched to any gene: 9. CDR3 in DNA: TGTGCCAGCAGCTTAGATATGGCTAGCGGGGACAAAGAGACCCAGTACTTC. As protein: CASSLDMASGDKETQYF.

The DNA of the CDR3 is TGTGCCAGCAGTTATAAGGGAACGTACGAGCAGTACGTC. Its translation: CASSYKGTYEQYV. The J gene is TRBJ2-7, the V gene TRBV6-2 or TRBV6-3; D unresolved. V shed 3 bases and J shed 4 bases, with 10 bases lying between them. CDR1 MNHEY and CDR2 SVGEGT come from the germline V gene. The CDR3 loop spans 13 amino acids.